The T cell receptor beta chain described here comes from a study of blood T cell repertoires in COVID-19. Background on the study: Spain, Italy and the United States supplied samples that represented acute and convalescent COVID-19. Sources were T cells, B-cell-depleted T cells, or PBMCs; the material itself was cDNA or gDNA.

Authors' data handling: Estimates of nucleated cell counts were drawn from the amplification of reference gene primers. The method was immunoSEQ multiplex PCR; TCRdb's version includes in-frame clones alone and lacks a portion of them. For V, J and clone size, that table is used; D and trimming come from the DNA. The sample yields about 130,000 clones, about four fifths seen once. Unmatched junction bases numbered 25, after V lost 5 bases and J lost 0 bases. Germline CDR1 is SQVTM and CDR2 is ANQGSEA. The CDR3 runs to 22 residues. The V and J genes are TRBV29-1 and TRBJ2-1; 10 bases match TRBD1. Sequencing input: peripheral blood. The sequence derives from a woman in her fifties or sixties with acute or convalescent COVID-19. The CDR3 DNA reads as TGCAGCGTTCGAGGGATGTATCAGGGACAGGGGAGACGATGGAACTCCTACAATGAGCAGTTCTTC. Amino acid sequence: CSVRGMYQGQGRRWNSYNEQFF.